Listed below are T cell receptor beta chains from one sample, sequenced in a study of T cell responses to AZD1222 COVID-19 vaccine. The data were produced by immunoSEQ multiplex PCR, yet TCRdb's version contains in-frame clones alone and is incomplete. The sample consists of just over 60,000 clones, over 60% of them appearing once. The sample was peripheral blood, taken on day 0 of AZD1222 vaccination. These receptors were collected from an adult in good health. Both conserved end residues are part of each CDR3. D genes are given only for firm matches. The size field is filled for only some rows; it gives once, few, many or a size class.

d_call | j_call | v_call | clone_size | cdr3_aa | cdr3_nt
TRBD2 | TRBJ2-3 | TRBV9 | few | CASSVRDYSTDTQYF | TGTGCCAGCAGCGTACGGGACTACAGCACAGATACGCAGTATTTT
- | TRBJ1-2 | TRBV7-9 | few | CASSSGDGWGYTF | TGTGCCAGCAGCTCGGGGGATGGATGGGGCTACACCTTC
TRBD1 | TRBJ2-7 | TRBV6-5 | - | CASRRARTGIYEQYF | TGTGCCAGCAGGAGGGCGCGGACAGGGATCTACGAGCAGTACTTC
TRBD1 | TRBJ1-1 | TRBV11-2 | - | CASSFTGGRNTEAFF | TGTGCCAGCAGCTTTACAGGGGGCCGGAACACTGAAGCTTTCTTT
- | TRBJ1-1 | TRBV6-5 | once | CASSWGGGRTEAFF | TGTGCCAGCAGCTGGGGCGGGGGGCGGACTGAAGCTTTCTTT
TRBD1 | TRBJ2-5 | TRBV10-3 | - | CAISEGVRGTGAVETQYF | TGTGCCATCAGTGAGGGGGTACGGGGCACAGGGGCGGTGGAGACCCAGTACTTC
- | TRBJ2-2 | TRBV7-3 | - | CASSPPGSHTGELFF | TGTGCCAGCAGCCCCCCAGGGTCGCACACCGGGGAGCTGTTTTTT
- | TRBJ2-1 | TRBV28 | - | CASSGPMGEQFF | TGTGCCAGCAGCGGCCCTATGGGTGAGCAGTTCTTC
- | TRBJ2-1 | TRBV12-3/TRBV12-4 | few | CASSLSNEQFF | TGTGCCAGCAGTTTAAGCAATGAGCAGTTCTTC
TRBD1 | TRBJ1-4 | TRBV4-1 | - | CASSPGTGAEKLFF | TGCGCCAGCAGCCCCGGGACAGGGGCGGAAAAACTGTTTTTT
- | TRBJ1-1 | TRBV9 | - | CASSVLMNTEAFF | TGTGCCAGCAGCGTCCTTATGAACACTGAAGCTTTCTTT
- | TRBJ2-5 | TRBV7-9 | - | CASSLGSTQETQYF | TGTGCCAGCAGCTTGGGGAGCACCCAAGAGACCCAGTACTTC
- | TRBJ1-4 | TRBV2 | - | CASTVNEKLFF | TGTGCCAGCACCGTTAATGAAAAACTGTTTTTT
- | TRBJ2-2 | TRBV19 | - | CASSIALGANTGELFF | TGTGCCAGTAGTATAGCCCTAGGAGCGAACACCGGGGAGCTGTTTTTT
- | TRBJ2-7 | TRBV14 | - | CASSPRRNDEQYF | TGTGCCAGCAGCCCCAGGCGAAACGACGAGCAGTACTTC
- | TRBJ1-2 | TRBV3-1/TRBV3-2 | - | CASSPNRERYGYTF | TGTGCCAGCAGCCCGAACAGGGAACGCTATGGCTACACCTTC
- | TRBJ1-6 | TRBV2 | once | CASSPSQGFNSPLHF | TGTGCCAGCAGTCCCAGCCAAGGGTTTAATTCACCCCTCCACTTT
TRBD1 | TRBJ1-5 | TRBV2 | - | CASSVVKGGQFSNQPQHF | TGTGCCAGCAGTGTGGTAAAGGGGGGACAGTTTAGCAATCAGCCCCAGCATTTT
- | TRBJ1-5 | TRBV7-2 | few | CASSLTGGQPQHF | TGTGCCAGCAGCTTAACCGGAGGTCAGCCCCAGCATTTT
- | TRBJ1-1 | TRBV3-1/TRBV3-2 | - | CASSQPGRGTEAFF | TGTGCCAGCAGCCAACCAGGGCGGGGGACTGAAGCTTTCTTT
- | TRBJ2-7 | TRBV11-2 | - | CASSLDQQGSYEQYF | TGTGCCAGCAGCTTAGACCAACAGGGTTCCTACGAGCAGTACTTC
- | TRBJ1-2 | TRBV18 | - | CASSPRLGYGYTF | TGTGCCAGCTCACCAAGGTTGGGCTATGGCTACACCTTC
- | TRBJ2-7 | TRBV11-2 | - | CASSPQDYEQYF | TGTGCCAGCAGCCCCCAAGATTACGAGCAGTACTTC
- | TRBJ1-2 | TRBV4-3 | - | CASSQDDGGDDGYTF | TGCGCCAGCAGCCAAGATGACGGGGGAGACGATGGCTACACCTTC
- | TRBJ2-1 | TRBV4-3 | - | CASSQDLGGYSYNEQFF | TGCGCCAGCAGCCAAGATCTGGGGGGATACTCCTACAATGAGCAGTTCTTC
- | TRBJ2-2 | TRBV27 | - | CASSLQGRNGELFF | TGTGCCAGCAGTTTACAGGGGAGAAACGGGGAGCTGTTTTTT
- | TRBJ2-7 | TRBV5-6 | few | CASSSLREQYF | TGTGCCAGCAGCTCATTGAGGGAGCAGTACTTC
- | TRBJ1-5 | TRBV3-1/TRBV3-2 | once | CASSRQGDQPQHF | TGTGCCAGCAGCCGTCAGGGAGATCAGCCCCAGCATTTT
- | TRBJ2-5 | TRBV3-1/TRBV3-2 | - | CASSQPRWQRGTQYF | TGTGCCAGCAGCCAACCCCGATGGCAAAGAGGGACCCAGTACTTC
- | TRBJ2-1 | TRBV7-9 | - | CASSLGISDEQFF | TGTGCCAGCAGCTTAGGTATCAGCGATGAGCAGTTCTTC
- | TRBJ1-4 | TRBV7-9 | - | CASSPGGTNEKLFF | TGTGCCAGCAGCCCCGGGGGAACTAATGAAAAACTGTTTTTT
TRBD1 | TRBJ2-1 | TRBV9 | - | CASGTGSYNEQFF | TGTGCCAGCGGGACAGGGTCCTACAATGAGCAGTTCTTC
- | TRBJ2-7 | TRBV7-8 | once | CASSLTDGYEQYF | TGTGCCAGCAGCTTAACGGATGGTTACGAGCAGTACTTC
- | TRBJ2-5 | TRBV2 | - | CASSEEPLWTQYF | TGTGCCAGCAGTGAAGAGCCCCTGTGGACCCAGTACTTC
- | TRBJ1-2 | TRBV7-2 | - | CASSLRAAKLYGYTF | TGTGCCAGCAGCTTAAGGGCAGCGAAACTCTATGGCTACACCTTC
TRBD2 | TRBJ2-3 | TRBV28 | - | CASSPGTSGGPTDTQYF | TGTGCCAGCAGTCCCGGGACTAGCGGGGGGCCCACAGATACGCAGTATTTT
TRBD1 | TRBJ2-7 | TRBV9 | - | CASSAGQRPYEQYF | TGTGCCAGCAGCGCGGGACAGAGACCCTACGAGCAGTACTTC
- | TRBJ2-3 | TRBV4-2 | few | CASSQDLAGAGDTQYF | TGTGCCAGCAGCCAAGATCTCGCGGGGGCGGGAGATACGCAGTATTTT
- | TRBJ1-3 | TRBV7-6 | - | CASSLGLPGNTIYF | TGTGCCAGCAGCTTAGGGCTTCCTGGAAACACCATATATTTT
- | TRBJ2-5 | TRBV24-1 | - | CATSGGGQETQYF | TGTGCCACCAGTGGTGGCGGCCAAGAGACCCAGTACTTC
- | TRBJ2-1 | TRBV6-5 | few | CASRMIRAANEQFF | TGTGCCAGCAGGATGATCCGGGCCGCCAATGAGCAGTTCTTC
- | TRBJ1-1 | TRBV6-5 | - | CASSFRGRTEAFF | TGTGCCAGCAGTTTTCGGGGACGGACTGAAGCTTTCTTT
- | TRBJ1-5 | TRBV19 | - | CASWTANSNQPQHF | TGTGCCAGTTGGACGGCAAATAGCAATCAGCCCCAGCATTTT
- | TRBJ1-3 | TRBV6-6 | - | CASSRTDSSGNTIYF | TGTGCCAGCAGCCGGACCGACAGCTCTGGAAACACCATATATTTT
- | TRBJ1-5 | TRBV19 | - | CASSTPGTRGQPQHF | TGTGCCAGTAGTACCCCCGGGACTCGCGGTCAGCCCCAGCATTTT
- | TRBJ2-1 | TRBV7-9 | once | CASSLRNEQFF | TGTGCCAGCAGCTTAAGGAATGAGCAGTTCTTC
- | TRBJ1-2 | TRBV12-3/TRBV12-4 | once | CASSLSNYGYTF | TGTGCCAGCAGCTTAAGTAACTATGGCTACACCTTC
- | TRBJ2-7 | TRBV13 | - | CASSSGTNYEQYF | TGTGCCAGCAGCTCCGGGACCAACTACGAGCAGTACTTC